This T cell receptor (beta chain) was identified in a study of T cell responses to AZD1222 COVID-19 vaccine (dated by TCRdb to the early 2020s). Regarding the complete study: TCR sequencing was performed for about 240 trial participants, of whom about 200 were given two doses of AZD1222 and around 25 were given two doses of MenACWY control vaccine. Enrollment into the trials was organized by age into subgroups of 18-55, 56-69 and 70-plus years, and those subgroups contained about 160, 30 and 59 TCR-sequenced participants, respectively.

The CDR3 regions of human TCRbeta chains were subjected to immunosequencing. As for the original processing: TCRs in the repertoires were matched against a reference library of SARS-CoV-2-specific TCRs that had been generated with the MIRA antigen-specificity platform. Breadth was defined as the fraction of unique TCRs that were SARS-CoV-2-associated, and depth was defined as the fraction of total T cells that were SARS-CoV-2-associated. Using the MIRA data, each spike-specific TCR was assigned both to the spike region to which the TCR was reactive and to a CD4 or CD8 class. Log10-transformed breadth and depth values were compared by one-way ANOVA with Sidak's multiple comparisons tests. Not all clones reach the TCRdb copy of this immuneACCESS table, which keeps in-frame sequences only. Checked studies attribute under half of the gap to unresolved V genes and leave the rest unexplained. V and J calls and clone size come straight from that table; D and trimming were deduced from the DNA. For this sample the table gives about 200,000 clones, of which approximately 94% were detected only once. The ten most abundant clones make up roughly 4% of the sample.

The CDR3 sequence holds 13 residues, the cysteine and phenylalanine included. Only the CDR3 part of the read is kept: 39 bases, read in frame from the first base. From a lookup of the germline V gene (reference sequence), CDR1 and CDR2 are MNHEY and SMNVEV. V is cut by 2 bases and J by 8 bases, and the space between the germline ends is 9 bases. As concerns this clone: The antigen this receptor binds is unknown. Qualities for individual bases were not recorded, and no much larger clone is one base off.

According to the study, the label for this sample's time point signals: about 28 days (+/-7) after the second vaccine dose. Interpreted using the paper, the treatment or condition label stands for: meningococcal conjugate vaccine given as trial control. The vaccinee samples were drawn from two UK trials, COV001 and COV002, one of which was a single-blind randomized controlled phase 2/3 trial testing AZD1222 (ChAdOx1 nCoV-19) in healthy adults. Trial participant PBMC samples were collected at day 0 and day 28 after the second dose for TCRbeta chain sequencing. General findings and caveats noted by the study authors: In the small 56-69-year group, the increase in depth fell short of significance, most likely because of low power. Conclusions about previously exposed vaccinees are limited because only 6 or 7 AZD1222 recipients were SARS-CoV-2 seropositive at baseline. No day 14 peak-response samples were available, so repertoires were characterized only after the peak T cell response. Vaccine-associated CD4 TCRs spanned the whole spike protein, with dominant responses in regions 160-218 and 743-854. Participants were mostly white British and included more females than males, and it was suggested by the authors that clonal diversity may have been underestimated. Reportedly, almost half of the unique spike-specific TCRs recognized epitopes lying outside the regions that are mutated in the B.1.351 and B.1.1.7 variants. After two AZD1222 doses, spike-specific TCR breadth and depth were significantly higher than at day 0 and than in MenACWY recipients.

The chain is assembled from TRBV27 and TRBJ1-4; no D gene is confidently identified. The sequence was obtained from an adult who received the MenACWY meningococcal vaccine as a control. The source material was peripheral blood, sampled 28 days after the second dose of the MenACWY control vaccine. The DNA sequence follows: TGTGCCAGCAGTTTAGGGATCGGGGAAAAACTGTTTTTT. Translated, this is CASSLGIGEKLFF. Extended through the reference TRBV27 and TRBJ1-4 proteins, this CDR3 yields the full variable domain: EAQVTQNPRYLITVTGKKLTVTCSQNMNHEYMSWYRQDPGLGLRQIYYSMNVEVTDKGDVPEGYKVSRKEKRNFPLILESPSPNQTSLYFCASSLGIGEKLFFGSGTQLSVL.